The rows below give T cell receptor beta chains drawn from one sample of a study of shared clonotypes between healthy human individuals. Assay used: immunoSEQ multiplex PCR; TCRdb lists only in-frame clones, some missing. This table holds more than 2 million clones, roughly 96% found once. Sequencing was carried out using naive CD4+ T cells sorted from blood. Receptors originate from a man between 18 and 35 years old in good health. Both conserved end residues are part of each CDR3.

V,CDR3
TRBV5-4,CASSFLGGAGETQYF
TRBV18,CASSPGAGAHYEQYF
TRBV5-4,CASARDRGLYEQYF
TRBV29-1,CSVEGRSANYGYTF
TRBV29-1,CSVEDGGRIREQYF
TRBV7-9,CASSLDSGETQYF
TRBV13,CASSLATWGTSGAYEQYF
TRBV7-9,CASSFRKPGQQTYEQYF
TRBV6-6,CASSYIGELFF
TRBV4-3,CASSHLDRVTEAFF
TRBV4-1,CASSQAPGRNTEAFF
TRBV2,CASRGTARAGEKLFF
TRBV7-3,CASSTSRVETQYF
TRBV6-1,CASSGWGSSSGNTIYF
TRBV2,CASRDRGPSGELFF
TRBV7-2,CASSGRNQPQHF
TRBV7-9,CASSLAVRDSYNSPLHF
TRBV6-5,CASSQTRGSQETQYF
TRBV5-1,CASSQGTGNSETQYF
TRBV7-6,CASSLLAGVDNEQFF
TRBV4-1,CASSQDMGDQPQHF
TRBV2,CASSGADRGLTQYF
TRBV11-2,CASSLRATGFSYNEQFF
TRBV5-1,CASGSGTHQETQYF
TRBV6-1,CASRPVGSGNTIYF
TRBV5-1,CASSTGQQDRANEKLFF
TRBV7-9,CASSLGQALKDTQYF
TRBV7-2,CASSLLFRGEQYF
TRBV11-2,CASSSDRVQPQHF
TRBV30,CAWLGQHNTEAFF
TRBV21-1,CEREDEQFF
TRBV7-6,CASSLAETQYF
TRBV5-4,CASSLALFTDTQYF
TRBV2,CASRTGFREKLFF
TRBV10-1,CASSEKLGNSYEQYF
TRBV18,CASSPGPNEKLFF
TRBV7-8,CASSLALGHRAQPQHF
TRBV5-1,CASSLEAGRSYEQYF
TRBV27,CASKPGTSGKVEQFF
TRBV19,CASSTLGAGNSPLHF
TRBV7-2,CASRSTGSYEQYF
TRBV10-1,CASSDGTTGGYTF
TRBV2,CASHEQGLGEQYF
TRBV11-2,CASSQERNSYEQYF
TRBV5-6,CASRPGMNTGELFF
TRBV30,CAWSLGVGEQYF
TRBV27,CASADLGGVWDYEQYF
TRBV27,CAKWSACFSYEQYF
TRBV5-1,CASSSGQGGNEQYF
TRBV29-1,CSVGRDRVDETQYF
TRBV4-1,CASSQVARLAAKETQYF
TRBV5-1,CASSLYGGYGQYF
TRBV6-5,CASSSKDGKNTF
TRBV5-1,CASSLGSGGPYEQYF